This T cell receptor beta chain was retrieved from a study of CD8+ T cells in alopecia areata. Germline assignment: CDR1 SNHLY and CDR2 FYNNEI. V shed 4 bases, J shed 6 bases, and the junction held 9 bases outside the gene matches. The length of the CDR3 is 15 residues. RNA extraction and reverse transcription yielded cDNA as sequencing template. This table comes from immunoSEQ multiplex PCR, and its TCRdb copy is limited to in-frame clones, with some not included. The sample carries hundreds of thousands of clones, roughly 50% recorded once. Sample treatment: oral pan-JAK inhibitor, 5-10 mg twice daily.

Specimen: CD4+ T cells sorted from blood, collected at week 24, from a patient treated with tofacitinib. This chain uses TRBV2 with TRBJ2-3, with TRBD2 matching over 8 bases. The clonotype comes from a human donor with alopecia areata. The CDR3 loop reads CASSGEAGGHDTQYF. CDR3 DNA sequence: TGTGCCAGCAGTGGAGAGGCGGGGGGCCATGATACGCAGTATTTT.